This T cell receptor (beta chain) was recovered during a study of human T cells and chemical hapten exposure. Study-wide results and limits: Clustering by CDR3 similarity yielded significantly more large clusters from expanded TCRs than controls. The count of PT1 expanded TCRs correlated positively with patch test score.

This clonotype was seen only a few times. Its antigen is as yet unknown. This CDR3 has 14 amino acids. Germline V lookup: CDR1 SGHTA, CDR2 FQGNSA. V was pared by 8 bases and J by 5 bases, with 16 bases between. Time point indicated: patch test 1, 2 weeks after DPC sensitization. The sample's treatment: therapeutic diphenylcyclopropenone sensitization with weekly scalp DPC. The donor pool consisted of alopecia patients aged 18 to 70 years, considered suitable for DPC. Unique molecular identifiers were affixed to discrete cDNA molecules within the library. TCRdb analysed the RACE reads with MiXCR anew, one entry per CDR3 protein. In the table there are roughly 200,000 distinct CDR3 sequences, about a fifth of which are singletons.

The rearrangement joins TRBV7-2 to TRBJ2-1; D is unclear. The sequenced sample was whole blood, obtained in connection with sensitization to the hapten diphenylcyclopropenone (DPC). The source of this sequence is a woman in her fifties or sixties with alopecia areata. Some clones in this sample may be carry-over from other donors' samples. In DNA form, the CDR3 reads TGTGCCAGCCTTGCCGACCGTTCAAACAATGAGCAGTTCTTC. Amino acid sequence: CASLADRSNNEQFF. Full variable domain (outside the CDR3, taken from reference TRBV7-2 and TRBJ2-1): GAGVSQSPSNKVTEKGKDVELRCDPISGHTALYWYRQSLGQGLEFLIYFQGNSAPDKSGLPSDRFSAERTGGSVSTLTIQRTQQEDSAVYLCASLADRSNNEQFFGPGTRLTVL.